Given below is one T cell receptor beta chain in context. The data stem from a study of T cell changes during pregnancy in multiple sclerosis. The CDR3 is made up of 17 amino acids. Looked up from germline, CDR1 is SGHNT and CDR2 is YYREEE (reference sequence). J gave up 2 bases and V 0 bases, and 6 bases lay outside the gene matches. Produced via immunoSEQ multiplex PCR; TCRdb's table is partial and in-frame only. The sample records some 67,000 clones, about nine tenths being singletons. The chain has TRBV5-4 and TRBJ2-7; TRBD1 matches at 12 bases. Specimen: peripheral blood, collected in the first trimester of pregnancy. The receptor was derived from a female donor with multiple sclerosis, enrolled in a pregnancy study. Here the CDR3 DNA reads TGTGCCAGCAGCTTGGGCATCGGGACAGGGGGCCCCTACGAGCAGTACTTC. Protein: CASSLGIGTGGPYEQYF.